Given below is one TCR beta chain in context. There are 15 residues in the CDR3. V was shortened by 3 bases and J by 1 base, with 12 bases between the two germline ends. Germline CDR1 ENHRY, CDR2 SYGVKD. The sample originates from a study of blood T cell repertoires in COVID-19. Study details: COVID-19 samples collected from the United States, Italy and Spain covered acute and convalescent phases.

The method was immunoSEQ multiplex PCR; TCRdb's version includes in-frame clones alone and lacks a portion of them. The data show 250,000 or so clones, 75% to 90% seen once. The TCR sequence derives from a man aged 40-49 years who had recovered from COVID-19. This chain connects TRBV10-3 to TRBJ2-5; possibly TRBD2 for D (6 bases). The sample consisted of PBMCs or T cells enriched from blood (not recorded which). CDR3 residues: CAISDLSGIQETQYF. The CDR3 bases are TGTGCCATCAGTGACCTTAGCGGCATCCAAGAGACCCAGTACTTC.